This T cell receptor (beta chain) was obtained from a study of T-cell memory formation after mild COVID-19. Study-level background: Clusters of TCRs were largely donor specific.

From the 5' RACE reads, TCRdb called clonotypes with MiXCR, one entry per CDR3 protein. The sample has 300,000 to 400,000 distinct CDR3 sequences; 15% are singletons. CDR3 length equals 16 residues. Germline V gives CDR1 SGHVS, CDR2 FNYEAQ. Between the trimmed V and J ends, which lost 4 bases and 4 bases, there was a span of 18 bases. This clonotype appeared a few times. This sequence joins TRBV7-6 and TRBJ2-3; D unclear. The sequenced material came from PBMCs or a T cell subset sorted from them (not recorded which). This clonotype was obtained from a man in his late teens or twenties who had mild COVID-19 (a few samples of this study predate the infection). Cell type and time point are not known. The CDR3 spells CASSYDTVVGPDTQYF. For the CDR3, the DNA is TGTGCCAGCAGCTACGACACAGTCGTAGGTCCAGATACGCAGTATTTT. Drawing the rest from reference TRBV7-6 and TRBJ2-3, the complete variable domain is GAGVSQSPRYKVTKRGQDVALRCDPISGHVSLYWYRQALGQGPEFLTYFNYEAQQDKSGLPNDRFSAERPEGSISTLTIQRTEQRDSAMYRCASSYDTVVGPDTQYFGPGTRLTVL.